This entry lists 24 T cell receptor beta chains sequenced from one sample in a study of shared clonotypes between healthy human individuals. Sequencing was performed with immunoSEQ multiplex PCR; in TCRdb, only in-frame clones are kept and a portion is missing. Of over a million clones detected, 75% to 80% appear once; the ten largest clones hold around 0.6%. The sequencing sample was made of memory CD4+ T cells from PBMCs. Subset of the sample: CD45RA-negative fraction. Receptors originate from a man younger than 35 in good health. Some clones in this sample may be carry-over from other donors' samples.

This clone was observed once. V and J are TRBV5-1 and TRBJ1-1, with D possibly being TRBD1 (6 bases). The CDR3 runs 15 residues. V shed 6 bases and J shed 3 bases, with 18 bases lying between them. The V gene's germline CDR1 is SGHRS and CDR2 YFSETQ. CDR3 amino acids: CASTGMGRGDTEAFF. DNA for the CDR3: TGCGCCAGCACCGGGATGGGCAGGGGTGACACTGAAGCTTTCTTT.

The J gene is TRBJ2-2, the V gene TRBV5-8; D is unresolved. V was shortened by 3 bases and J by 5 bases, with 8 bases between the two germline ends. The germline V gene encodes CDR1 SGHTS and CDR2 YDEGEE. CDR3 length equals 13 residues. In nucleotides, the CDR3 is TGTGCCAGCAGCTCGGAGAGGACCGGGGAGCTGTTTTTT. It yields the protein CASSSERTGELFF.

The chain recombines TRBV11-2 with TRBJ1-4; 12 bases match TRBD1. The CDR3 is 16 amino acids. V shed 4 bases, J shed 11 bases, and the junction held 11 bases outside the gene matches. Germline assignment: CDR1 SGHAT and CDR2 FQNNGV. CDR3 amino acids: CASSSRLGTGGHKLFF. CDR3 sequence (DNA): TGTGCCAGCAGCTCAAGGTTAGGGACAGGGGGCCATAAACTGTTTTTT.

V is TRBV10-3 and J is TRBJ2-7; D not certain. Germline-derived CDR1 and CDR2 are ENHRY and SYGVKD. Trimming took off 2 bases at V and 0 bases at J, with 8 bases between the two ends. This CDR3 comprises 14 residues. The CDR3 region has the DNA TGTGCCATCAGTGAGCTTTGGGACTCCTACGAGCAGTACTTC. Translated, it gives CAISELWDSYEQYF.

V usage is TRBV19 and J usage is TRBJ2-1; TRBD2 matches 11 bases. This CDR3 spans 16 amino acids. Trimming cost V 8 bases and J 0 bases; bases outside gene matches: 6. Germline CDR1 LNHDA, CDR2 SQIVND (reference sequence). The CDR3 region has the DNA TGTGCCAGTGGGTTAGCGGGAGGGAGCTCCTACAATGAGCAGTTCTTC. Translated, it gives CASGLAGGSSYNEQFF.

This chain links TRBV4-3 with TRBJ2-1; 10 nucleotides align to TRBD2. There are 15 residues in the CDR3. J gave up 10 bases and V 4 bases, and 10 bases lay outside the gene matches. The germline gives CDR1 LGHNA, CDR2 YSLEER. CDR3 DNA sequence: TGCGCCAGCAGCCCTGGCGGGGAACTAGCGGGAGAGCAGTTCTTC. It codes for CASSPGGELAGEQFF.

This clone was recorded at least ten times. V and J are TRBV11-2 and TRBJ2-7; no definite D call. Looked up from germline, CDR1 is SGHAT and CDR2 is FQNNGV. With 5 bases removed from V and 9 bases from J, the gap between germline ends came to 17 bases. The CDR3 is made up of 13 amino acids. CDR3 protein: CASSPRLPPVQYF. The CDR3 DNA reads TGTGCCAGCAGCCCACGACTCCCTCCGGTGCAGTACTTC.

V gene TRBV5-1 combines with J gene TRBJ2-2; D not certain. CDR1 and CDR2 from the germline V gene are SGHRS and YFSETQ. Deletions cut 0 bases from V and 7 bases from J, with 7 bases between. There are 13 residues in the CDR3. CDR3 nucleotides: TGCGCCAGCAGCTTGGAGTATAGCGGGGAGCTGTTTTTT. Residues: CASSLEYSGELFF. Combining the CDR3 with reference TRBV5-1 and TRBJ2-2 gives the whole variable domain KAGVTQTPRYLIKTRGQQVTLSCSPISGHRSVSWYQQTPGQGLQFLFEYFSETQRNKGNFPGRFSGRQFSNSRSEMNVSTLELGDSALYLCASSLEYSGELFFGEGSRLTVL.

CDR3 region: CASSLTGSPDNEKLFF. The DNA for the CDR3 is TGTGCCAGCTCACTCACGGGGTCCCCGGATAATGAAAAACTGTTTTTT. This chain links TRBV18 with TRBJ1-4; D gene ambiguous. Germline V lookup: CDR1 KGHSH, CDR2 LQKENI. The CDR3 consists of 16 residues. V was cut by 4 bases and J by 4 bases, with 16 bases left in between. Full variable domain (missing parts from reference TRBV18 and TRBJ1-4): NAGVMQNPRHLVRRRGQEARLRCSPMKGHSHVYWYRQLPEEGLKFMVYLQKENIIDESGMPKERFSAEFPKEGPSILRIQQVVRGDSAAYFCASSLTGSPDNEKLFFGSGTQLSVL.

This sequence joins TRBV7-9 and TRBJ1-5, with D possibly matching TRBD1 (5 bases). The CDR3 spans 16 residues. Deletions cut 4 bases from V and 1 base from J, with 14 bases between. Germline loops: CDR1 SEHNR, CDR2 FQNEAQ (reference sequence). This chain's CDR3 is CASSSSRGRSNQPQHF. The CDR3 region has the DNA TGTGCCAGCAGCTCCAGTCGGGGCCGGAGCAATCAGCCCCAGCATTTT.

In its sample, this clone was seen a few times. CDR3 in DNA: TGCGCCAGCAGCTGGGGGACGGCTGCAACTAATGAAAAACTGTTTTTT. This gives the protein CASSWGTAATNEKLFF. V and J are TRBV5-1 and TRBJ1-4; a possible D gene is TRBD1 (5 bases). Trimming pared 3 bases from V and 0 bases from J, leaving 12 bases between. This CDR3 region has 16 residues. CDR1 is SGHRS, CDR2 YFSETQ, per germline.

The chain employs TRBV28 and TRBJ1-3; weak D call: TRBD1 (5 bases). Germline V gene sequence: CDR1 MDHEN, CDR2 SYDVKM. V lost 6 bases and J 0 bases, leaving 9 bases between the germline ends. The length of the CDR3 is 14 residues. The CDR3 protein is CASRGVHSGNTIYF. The CDR3 nucleotides read TGTGCCAGCAGAGGGGTCCACTCTGGAAACACCATATATTTT.

The V gene is TRBV7-9, the J gene TRBJ2-1; TRBD1 might be the D (5 bases). V was shortened by 6 bases and J by 7 bases, with 13 bases between the two germline ends. The CDR3 is 13 residues long. Germline V gene data show CDR1 as SEHNR and CDR2 as FQNEAQ (reference sequence). CDR3 sequence reads: CASSLGALNEQFF. The CDR3 DNA reads as TGTGCCAGCAGTCTTGGGGCACTTAATGAGCAGTTCTTC.

This clone was counted many times. This rearrangement joins TRBV11-1 to TRBJ2-2; no clear D. CDR3 length: 13 residues. CDR1 is SGHAT and CDR2 is FQDESV in the germline V gene (reference sequence). The ends were cut back, 5 bases at V and 4 bases at J, with 8 bases in the middle. The CDR3: CASSPVLTGELFF. For the CDR3, the DNA is TGTGCCAGCAGCCCGGTACTCACCGGGGAGCTGTTTTTT.

This clone was seen only a few times. V is TRBV30 and J is TRBJ1-5, with 7 nucleotides matching TRBD1. Unmatched junction bases numbered 14, after V lost 0 bases and J lost 9 bases. Germline CDR1 reads GTSNPN; CDR2 reads SVGIG (reference sequence). The CDR3 is 16 amino acids. The CDR3 here is CAWSVPPRQGMGPQHF. In nucleotides, the CDR3 is TGTGCCTGGAGTGTACCCCCGAGACAGGGAATGGGGCCCCAGCATTTT.

This clone appeared a few times. This sequence joins TRBV7-2 and TRBJ1-5, with no clear D. V lost 7 bases to trimming and J lost 7 bases, with 17 bases between them. CDR3 length equals 14 residues. Germline CDR1 and CDR2: SGHTA and FQGNSA. The CDR3 loop is CASTSYGNNQPQHF. In DNA, the CDR3 is TGTGCCAGCACCTCTTACGGGAACAACCAGCCCCAGCATTTT.

This chain joins TRBV2 and TRBJ1-2; D is ambiguous. Germline CDR1 reads SNHLY; CDR2 reads FYNNEI. This CDR3 spans 12 amino acids. Trimming shortened V by 1 base and J by 8 bases, and 8 bases separated the two germline ends. The CDR3 DNA reads TGTGCCAGCAGTGAAGACAAGGGCGGCTACACCTTC. Encoded protein: CASSEDKGGYTF.

This chain connects TRBV5-1 to TRBJ1-5; D perhaps matches TRBD1 (5 bases). CDR1 is SGHRS and CDR2 is YFSETQ in the germline V gene. CDR3 length: 13 residues. Trimming removed 6 bases from V and 6 bases from J, with 13 bases in between. Here the CDR3 DNA reads TGCGCCAGCACGCAGGGATCGGGTCAGCCCCAGCATTTT. Protein product: CASTQGSGQPQHF.

The gene calls are TRBV6-5 and TRBJ2-7; 10 positions agree with TRBD2. CDR1 MNHEY and CDR2 SVGAGI come from the germline V gene. The CDR3 totals 15 residues. V lost 4 bases and J lost 0; bases outside the gene matches: 3. CDR3 residues: CASSSTSGASYEQYF. The DNA for the CDR3 is TGTGCCAGCAGTTCAACTAGCGGGGCCTCCTACGAGCAGTACTTC.

This rearrangement joins TRBV7-6 to TRBJ2-7; maybe TRBD1 (6 bases). Germline-derived CDR1 and CDR2 are SGHVS and FNYEAQ. The CDR3 covers 14 residues. The V end was cut by 2 bases, the J end by 2 bases, with 10 bases between. As DNA, the CDR3 is TGTGCCAGCAGCTTAAGGGACAATGCCTACGAGCAGTACTTC. Its protein product is CASSLRDNAYEQYF.

The chain joins TRBV6-1 to TRBJ1-2; D uncertain. The V gene lost 3 bases and the J gene lost 4 bases, with 12 bases spanning the gap. The CDR3 has 14 amino acids. The germline V gene encodes CDR1 MNHNS and CDR2 SASEGT. The CDR3 spells CASSDLGQLYGYTF. In nucleotides, the CDR3 is TGTGCCAGCAGTGACCTCGGCCAACTCTATGGCTACACCTTC.

This chain links TRBV5-1 with TRBJ2-3; a possible D gene is TRBD1 (7 bases). V dropped 1 base and J dropped 2 bases, with 14 bases sitting between them. This CDR3 is 16 amino acids long. Germline V gene data show CDR1 as SGHRS and CDR2 as YFSETQ. CDR3 bases: TGCGCCAGCAGCTTGACCCCAGGGGGGATCACAGATACGCAGTATTTT. Translated, it gives CASSLTPGGITDTQYF.

The chain is built from TRBV7-2 and TRBJ2-7; possibly TRBD1 for D (7 bases). The CDR3 covers 16 residues. The V end lost 5 bases, the J end lost 5 bases, and 22 bases lay between the germline ends. Per germline, CDR1 SGHTA and CDR2 FQGNSA. CDR3 in DNA: TGTGCCAGCAGCCCGACATTACTAGCAGGGGGGAACGAGCAGTACTTC. Protein: CASSPTLLAGGNEQYF.

This clone is a singleton in its sample. The rearrangement links TRBV5-8 to TRBJ2-2; no clear D gene. The V and J ends lost 4 bases and 4 bases respectively, with 11 bases between them. The CDR3 extends over 14 amino acids. Germline assignment: CDR1 SGHTS and CDR2 YDEGEE. Here the CDR3 reads CASSPRIITGELFF. In DNA, the CDR3 is TGTGCCAGCAGCCCCCGTATTATCACCGGGGAGCTGTTTTTT. Variable domain in full (rest from reference TRBV5-8 and TRBJ2-2): EAGVTQSPTHLIKTRGQQATLRCSPISGHTSVYWYQQALGLGLQFLLWYDEGEERNRGNFPPRFSGRQFPNYSSELNVNALELEDSALYLCASSPRIITGELFFGEGSRLTVL.